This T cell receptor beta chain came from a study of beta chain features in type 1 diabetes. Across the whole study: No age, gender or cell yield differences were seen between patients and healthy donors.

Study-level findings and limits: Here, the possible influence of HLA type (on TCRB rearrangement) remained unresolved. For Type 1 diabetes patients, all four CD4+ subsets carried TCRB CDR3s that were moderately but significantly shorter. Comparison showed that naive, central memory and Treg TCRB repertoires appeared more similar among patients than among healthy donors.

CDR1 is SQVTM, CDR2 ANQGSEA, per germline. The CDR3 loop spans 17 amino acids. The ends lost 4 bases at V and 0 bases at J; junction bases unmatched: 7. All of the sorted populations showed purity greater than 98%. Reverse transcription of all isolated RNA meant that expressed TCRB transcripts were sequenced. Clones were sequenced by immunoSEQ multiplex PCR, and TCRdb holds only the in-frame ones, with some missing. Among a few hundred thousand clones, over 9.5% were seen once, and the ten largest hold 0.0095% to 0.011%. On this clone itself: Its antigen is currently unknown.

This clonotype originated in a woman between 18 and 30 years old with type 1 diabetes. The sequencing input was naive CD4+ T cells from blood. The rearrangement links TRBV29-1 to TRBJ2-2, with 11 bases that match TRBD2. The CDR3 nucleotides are TGCAGCGTTGCCGGGACTAGCGGAAATCCGAACACCGGGGAGCTGTTTTTT. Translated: CSVAGTSGNPNTGELFF.